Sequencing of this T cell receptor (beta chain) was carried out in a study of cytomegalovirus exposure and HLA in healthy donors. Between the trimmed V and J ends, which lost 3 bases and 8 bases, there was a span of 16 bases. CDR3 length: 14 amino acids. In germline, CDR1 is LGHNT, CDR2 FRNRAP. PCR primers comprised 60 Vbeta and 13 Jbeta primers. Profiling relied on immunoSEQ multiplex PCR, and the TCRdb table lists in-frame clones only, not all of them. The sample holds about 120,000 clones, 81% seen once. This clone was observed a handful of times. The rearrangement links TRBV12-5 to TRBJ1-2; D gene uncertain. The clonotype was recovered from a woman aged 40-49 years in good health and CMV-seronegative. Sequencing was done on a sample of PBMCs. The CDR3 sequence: CASGFLGGSGGYTF. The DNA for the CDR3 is TGTGCTAGTGGTTTCTTGGGCGGCTCGGGAGGCTACACCTTC.